A selection of T cell receptor beta chains follows, all from one sample in a study of CD8 T cells in ankylosing spondylitis. TCRdb called the 5' RACE reads again in MiXCR, with one record for every CDR3 protein. The sample includes about 540,000 distinct CDR3 sequences, about 13% of them seen just once. The material sequenced was blood, either unsorted or a sorted T cell fraction (not recorded which). The receptors derive from a male donor with ankylosing spondylitis. Each CDR3 is given with its conserved first and last residue. The D gene is left open where the match is weak. Clone size is stated in some rows and not others, as once, few, many or a class when expanded.

DNA: TGTGCCAGCAGCAGGGGACTAGCCACAGATACGCAGTATTTT
CDR3: CASSRGLATDTQYF
J: TRBJ2-3
size: -
D: TRBD2
V: TRBV6-1

DNA: TGCGCCACCAGTTTGAGGGGGCAAGAGACCCAGTACTTC
CDR3: CATSLRGQETQYF
J: TRBJ2-5
size: -
D: -
V: TRBV10-1

DNA: TGTGCCAGCAGTTCGCCTAGCGGGGGTCAAGAGACCCAGTACTTC
CDR3: CASSSPSGGQETQYF
J: TRBJ2-5
size: -
D: TRBD2
V: TRBV28

DNA: TGTGCCAGCAGCTACAACTCGGGACTAGCGGGAGCAAATGAGCAGTTCTTC
CDR3: CASSYNSGLAGANEQFF
J: TRBJ2-1
size: few
D: TRBD2
V: TRBV11-2

DNA: TGCGCCAGCAGCCCCGGGACAGGGAACAATGAGCAGTTCTTC
CDR3: CASSPGTGNNEQFF
J: TRBJ2-1
size: many
D: TRBD1
V: TRBV18

DNA: TGCAAGGGACTAGCGGGGGCCTTCGGCCCCACGGATACGCAGTATTTT
CDR3: CKGLAGAFGPTDTQYF
J: TRBJ2-3
size: few
D: TRBD2
V: TRBV20-1

DNA: TGTGCCAGCAGTCCGAGGTCGTCTAACTATGGCTACACCTTC
CDR3: CASSPRSSNYGYTF
J: TRBJ1-2
size: -
D: -
V: TRBV3-1

DNA: TGTGCCAGCAGCTTAGTGGCTAGCGCCCACAATGAGCAGTTCTTC
CDR3: CASSLVASAHNEQFF
J: TRBJ2-1
size: few
D: -
V: TRBV7-2

DNA: TGCAGCGTGGGGGGGAATCGGCAGTTCTTC
CDR3: CSVGGNRQFF
J: TRBJ2-1
size: few
D: TRBD2
V: TRBV29-1

DNA: TGTGCCAGCTCACAAATCTCGACAGCGAACACTGAAGCTTTCTTT
CDR3: CASSQISTANTEAFF
J: TRBJ1-1
size: -
D: -
V: TRBV18

DNA: TGTGCCAGCAGAGGGACTAGCAACTCCTACGAGCAGTACTTC
CDR3: CASRGTSNSYEQYF
J: TRBJ2-7
size: -
D: TRBD2
V: TRBV2

DNA: TGCAGCGTTGCCCTAGCGGGAGCACAAAATGAGCAGTTCTTC
CDR3: CSVALAGAQNEQFF
J: TRBJ2-1
size: many
D: TRBD2
V: TRBV29-1

DNA: TGTGCTAGTGGTAAACTACAGGTATCAGATACGCAGTATTTT
CDR3: CASGKLQVSDTQYF
J: TRBJ2-3
size: few
D: -
V: TRBV12-5

DNA: TGTGCCAGCAGTCAGAGGGGACCTCTTGCAACTAATGAAAAACTGTTTTTT
CDR3: CASSQRGPLATNEKLFF
J: TRBJ1-4
size: -
D: -
V: TRBV2

DNA: TGTGCCAGCAGTGTGGTGAACAATGAGCAGTTCTTC
CDR3: CASSVVNNEQFF
J: TRBJ2-1
size: many
D: -
V: TRBV6-6

DNA: TGTGCCAGCAGGGGGGAGCGCACCTACAATGAGCAGTTCTTC
CDR3: CASRGERTYNEQFF
J: TRBJ2-1
size: few
D: -
V: TRBV28

DNA: TGTGCCAGCTCTATGGACAGGGACTATGGCTACACCTTC
CDR3: CASSMDRDYGYTF
J: TRBJ1-2
size: -
D: TRBD1
V: TRBV18

DNA: TGTGCCAGCAGGGGAGAGGGCGAAAAACTGTTTTTT
CDR3: CASRGEGEKLFF
J: TRBJ1-4
size: -
D: -
V: TRBV27

DNA: TGTGCCAGCATCCTCATGGGGTATGCCAATGAGCAGTTCTTC
CDR3: CASILMGYANEQFF
J: TRBJ2-1
size: few
D: -
V: TRBV6-1

DNA: TGCAGTGCTCCAAAGTCAGGGGGCTTGAGCACAGATACGCAGTATTTT
CDR3: CSAPKSGGLSTDTQYF
J: TRBJ2-3
size: many
D: TRBD1
V: TRBV20-1

DNA: TGTGCCAGCAGCCAAGCAGGGGGCGCCCGTCGGTTCTTC
CDR3: CASSQAGGARRFF
J: TRBJ2-1
size: many
D: TRBD1
V: TRBV14

DNA: TGTGCCAGCAGCGTAATGGTTATAGATTCACCCCTCCACTTT
CDR3: CASSVMVIDSPLHF
J: TRBJ1-6
size: -
D: -
V: TRBV7-8

DNA: TGTGCCAGCAGCCCGATAGACATGGTGGATACGCAGTATTTT
CDR3: CASSPIDMVDTQYF
J: TRBJ2-3
size: -
D: -
V: TRBV11-2

DNA: TGTGCCACCAGCAGAGATGTCTTTGCGGACAATGAGCAGTTCTTC
CDR3: CATSRDVFADNEQFF
J: TRBJ2-1
size: few
D: -
V: TRBV15

DNA: TGTGCCAGCAGTTTCCTGATAAGCAATGAGCAGTTCTTC
CDR3: CASSFLISNEQFF
J: TRBJ2-1
size: many
D: -
V: TRBV12-3/TRBV12-4

DNA: TGTGCCAGCAGGGGACAGGGAGAGATGGAAGCTTTCTTT
CDR3: CASRGQGEMEAFF
J: TRBJ1-1
size: medium-sized
D: TRBD1
V: TRBV2

DNA: TGTGCCAGCAGTTTGAAAGGTGTGGCAGCTGAAACACCCCAGCATTTT
CDR3: CASSLKGVAAETPQHF
J: TRBJ1-5
size: few
D: -
V: TRBV27

DNA: TGTGCCAGCAGCCAAGATACCCTGCCCGGGGAGCTGTTTTTT
CDR3: CASSQDTLPGELFF
J: TRBJ2-2
size: many
D: -
V: TRBV14

DNA: TGTGCCAGCAGTTTGAGGGGCAAAGCCAGGGATACGCAGTATTTT
CDR3: CASSLRGKARDTQYF
J: TRBJ2-3
size: few
D: -
V: TRBV12-3/TRBV12-4

DNA: TGTGCCAGCAGCCGGGCCCTAGGTACAGAGACCCAGTACTTC
CDR3: CASSRALGTETQYF
J: TRBJ2-5
size: -
D: -
V: TRBV7-9

DNA: TGTGCCAGCAGCCCGAGGACTAGCGCTGCGGTGAATACGCAGTATTTT
CDR3: CASSPRTSAAVNTQYF
J: TRBJ2-3
size: -
D: TRBD2
V: TRBV11-2

DNA: TGTGCCAGCAGCTCCCCATACACCATATATTTT
CDR3: CASSSPYTIYF
J: TRBJ1-3
size: -
D: -
V: TRBV7-2

DNA: TGTGCCATCAGTGGGAGCCGCGGTGGTATGCTCCAAGAGACCCAGTACTTC
CDR3: CAISGSRGGMLQETQYF
J: TRBJ2-5
size: -
D: -
V: TRBV10-3

DNA: TGTGCCAGCAGCTTATCATCGCTGTCCTACGAGCAGTACTTC
CDR3: CASSLSSLSYEQYF
J: TRBJ2-7
size: -
D: -
V: TRBV7-2

DNA: TGTGCCACCAGCAGAGATCGGGGTGCGGGCAATCAGCCCCAGCATTTT
CDR3: CATSRDRGAGNQPQHF
J: TRBJ1-5
size: many
D: -
V: TRBV15

DNA: TGTGCCAGCAGCCAGACAGTGCCGGGCTCCTACGAGCAGTACTTC
CDR3: CASSQTVPGSYEQYF
J: TRBJ2-7
size: few
D: -
V: TRBV6-1

DNA: TGTGCCAGCAGTCTGAACGGGGGGGTAGCGGGAGTAAGCGGGGAGCTGTTTTTT
CDR3: CASSLNGGVAGVSGELFF
J: TRBJ2-2
size: -
D: TRBD2
V: TRBV12-3/TRBV12-4

DNA: TGTGCCAGCAGCCCCTCCGGCCCTAACTATGGCTACACCTTC
CDR3: CASSPSGPNYGYTF
J: TRBJ1-2
size: -
D: -
V: TRBV7-9

DNA: TGTGCCAGCAGCAGACACAGGGGACATGAGCAGTTCTTC
CDR3: CASSRHRGHEQFF
J: TRBJ2-1
size: many
D: TRBD1
V: TRBV25-1

DNA: TGTGCCAGCAGCCTCCGGGGACAGGTGGCCAATGAGCAGTTCTTC
CDR3: CASSLRGQVANEQFF
J: TRBJ2-1
size: -
D: TRBD1
V: TRBV6-2/TRBV6-3

DNA: TGTGCCAGCAGTTTATCGGCAGGGGCGTTCGCCAATGAGCAGTTCTTC
CDR3: CASSLSAGAFANEQFF
J: TRBJ2-1
size: -
D: -
V: TRBV27

DNA: TGTGCCAGCAGCCTAGAGCTAGCGGGGACGACAGATACGCAGTATTTT
CDR3: CASSLELAGTTDTQYF
J: TRBJ2-3
size: few
D: TRBD2
V: TRBV7-6

DNA: TGTGCCAGTAGTATTCGGACAGGGAGAGGATACGAGCAGTACTTC
CDR3: CASSIRTGRGYEQYF
J: TRBJ2-7
size: few
D: TRBD1
V: TRBV19

DNA: TGCGCCAGCAGCTCGATCGGGACTAGCGGGAGGACAGATACGCAGTATTTT
CDR3: CASSSIGTSGRTDTQYF
J: TRBJ2-3
size: -
D: TRBD2
V: TRBV5-1

DNA: TGCAGTACTAGGACAGGGGACCAGCCCCAGCATTTT
CDR3: CSTRTGDQPQHF
J: TRBJ1-5
size: -
D: TRBD1
V: TRBV20-1

DNA: TGTGCCAGCAGCCCACGGCTACCCTACGAGCAGTACTTC
CDR3: CASSPRLPYEQYF
J: TRBJ2-7
size: few
D: -
V: TRBV7-9